The clone carrying this T cell receptor beta chain is deemed medium-sized. Its antigen is still unknown. This specimen comes from a study of siplizumab effects on memory and regulatory T cells. Study-level results: Fewer alloreactive sequences mapped to unstimulated CD4+ memory cells under siplizumab.

Only in-frame clones appear in the TCRdb table, and some are missing; sequencing was by immunoSEQ multiplex PCR. The repertoire holds 9,500 to 10,000 clones, with roughly two fifths as singletons. It was at 37°C and for more than 5 days that the mixed lymphocyte reaction cells were cocultured. The sample comprised CFSE-low (dividing) CD4+ T cells sorted from an allogeneic mixed lymphocyte reaction. The TCR was taken from a human donor in good health; the cells came from an allogeneic mixed lymphocyte reaction.

CDR3 protein: CASSPTGTGGYEQYF. CDR3 nucleotide sequence: TGCGCCAGCAGCCCAACGGGGACAGGGGGCTACGAGCAGTACTTC. This chain uses TRBV10-2 with TRBJ2-7; 11 bases are a match to TRBD1. Germline V gene sequence: CDR1 WSHSY, CDR2 SAAADI. The CDR3 spans 15 residues. V lost 6 bases and J lost 3; bases outside the gene matches: 7.